The rows below give T cell receptor beta chains drawn from one sample of a study of CD8+ T cells in alopecia areata. Sequencing used immunoSEQ multiplex PCR; TCRdb keeps in-frame clones, though not all of them. The table lists more than 200,000 clones, about 40% of them singletons, with roughly 2.8% in the top ten. The starting material was CD4+ T cells sorted from blood, obtained around week 36, from a patient treated with tofacitinib. Every receptor here comes from a human donor with alopecia areata. CDR3s include the opening cysteine and the closing phenylalanine or tryptophan. A D gene is named only where the DNA matches it firmly. Expanded clones get a size class; other rows say once, few or many, or leave the size out.

d_call: NA; j_call: TRBJ2-1; v_call: TRBV2; clone_size: NA; cdr3_nt: TGTGCCAGCAGTGAGTCCGGTTCGAGCTCCTACAATGAGCAGTTCTTC; cdr3_aa: CASSESGSSSYNEQFF
d_call: NA; j_call: TRBJ2-3; v_call: TRBV29-1; clone_size: NA; cdr3_nt: TGCAGCGCCTCCTCTAGTTCGGATACGCAGTATTTT; cdr3_aa: CSASSSSDTQYF
d_call: NA; j_call: TRBJ1-2; v_call: TRBV30; clone_size: NA; cdr3_nt: TGTGCCTCTACGACAGGAGGAGGCTACACCTTC; cdr3_aa: CASTTGGGYTF
d_call: TRBD2; j_call: TRBJ2-1; v_call: TRBV29-1; clone_size: once; cdr3_nt: TGCAGCGTTAAGGGGACTAGCGGACCGTACAATGAGCAGTTCTTC; cdr3_aa: CSVKGTSGPYNEQFF
d_call: NA; j_call: TRBJ1-1; v_call: TRBV9; clone_size: NA; cdr3_nt: TGTGCCAGCAGCCTAGGCCCGGGGACTGAAGCTTTCTTT; cdr3_aa: CASSLGPGTEAFF
d_call: TRBD1; j_call: TRBJ2-7; v_call: TRBV19; clone_size: NA; cdr3_nt: TGTGCCAGTAGCGGCCCGGACAGGAGCTCCTACGAGCAGTACTTC; cdr3_aa: CASSGPDRSSYEQYF
d_call: NA; j_call: TRBJ2-5; v_call: TRBV10-3; clone_size: many; cdr3_nt: TGTGCCATCAGCTTCGGCAGCCGGGAGACCCAGTACTTC; cdr3_aa: CAISFGSRETQYF
d_call: NA; j_call: TRBJ2-3; v_call: TRBV29-1; clone_size: NA; cdr3_nt: TGCAGCGTTGTTACCGGGATTAGCACAGATACGCAGTATTTT; cdr3_aa: CSVVTGISTDTQYF
d_call: NA; j_call: TRBJ2-7; v_call: TRBV9; clone_size: NA; cdr3_nt: TGTGCCAGCAGCGTAAGTGGGACGACCCCGGGCGAGCAGTACTTC; cdr3_aa: CASSVSGTTPGEQYF
d_call: NA; j_call: TRBJ1-5; v_call: TRBV19; clone_size: few; cdr3_nt: TGTGCCAGTAGGGCCGGGACAATCCCGAATCAGCCCCAGCATTTT; cdr3_aa: CASRAGTIPNQPQHF
d_call: NA; j_call: TRBJ1-1; v_call: TRBV5-1; clone_size: NA; cdr3_nt: TGCGCCAGCAGCTTGGGGACGGGGTCTGGCACTGAAGCTTTCTTT; cdr3_aa: CASSLGTGSGTEAFF
d_call: TRBD2; j_call: TRBJ2-1; v_call: TRBV28; clone_size: NA; cdr3_nt: TGTGCCAGCAGTTTAGTGGGGACTAGCGGCTACAATGAGCAGTTCTTC; cdr3_aa: CASSLVGTSGYNEQFF
d_call: NA; j_call: TRBJ2-7; v_call: TRBV29-1; clone_size: NA; cdr3_nt: TGCAGCGCTAAGCGTGGGTCAAGCTCCTACGAGCAGTACTTC; cdr3_aa: CSAKRGSSSYEQYF
d_call: TRBD2; j_call: TRBJ2-5; v_call: TRBV27; clone_size: few; cdr3_nt: TGTGCCAGCAGCAAAGTGATGGGGGGGGAGACCCAGTACTTC; cdr3_aa: CASSKVMGGETQYF
d_call: NA; j_call: TRBJ2-7; v_call: TRBV25-1; clone_size: NA; cdr3_nt: TGTGCCAGCAGTGTATCCGGGGCGTCCAACGAGCAGTACTTC; cdr3_aa: CASSVSGASNEQYF
d_call: NA; j_call: TRBJ2-1; v_call: TRBV4-3; clone_size: few; cdr3_nt: TGCGCCAGCAGCCAAGAGGCAGGGACGACCTACAATGAGCAGTTCTTC; cdr3_aa: CASSQEAGTTYNEQFF
d_call: NA; j_call: TRBJ2-5; v_call: TRBV29-1; clone_size: NA; cdr3_nt: TGCAGCGTTGTGCTGGGATTTGGGCGCGGGGAGACCCAGTACTTC; cdr3_aa: CSVVLGFGRGETQYF
d_call: NA; j_call: TRBJ2-2; v_call: TRBV27; clone_size: NA; cdr3_nt: TGTGCCAGCAGTTCTAACAGGGTGCTGAACACCGGGGAGCTGTTTTTT; cdr3_aa: CASSSNRVLNTGELFF
d_call: TRBD1; j_call: TRBJ2-5; v_call: TRBV5-6; clone_size: NA; cdr3_nt: TGTGCCAGCAGCCTTACCAGGGGGCGCGTCCAAGAGACCCAGTACTTC; cdr3_aa: CASSLTRGRVQETQYF
d_call: NA; j_call: TRBJ1-4; v_call: TRBV7-2; clone_size: few; cdr3_nt: TGTGCCAGCAGCCAAGGCGCGGATCTTAATGAAAAACTGTTTTTT; cdr3_aa: CASSQGADLNEKLFF
d_call: NA; j_call: TRBJ2-1; v_call: TRBV20-1; clone_size: NA; cdr3_nt: TGCAGTGCTATTGCTTTCGATGAGCAGTTCTTC; cdr3_aa: CSAIAFDEQFF
d_call: NA; j_call: TRBJ1-5; v_call: TRBV19; clone_size: few; cdr3_nt: TGTGCCAGTAGTATAAGGGAAGGCAATCAGCCCCAGCATTTT; cdr3_aa: CASSIREGNQPQHF
d_call: TRBD1; j_call: TRBJ1-2; v_call: TRBV30; clone_size: NA; cdr3_nt: TGTGCCTGGAGGAAGGGACAGGGGTATGGCTACACCTTC; cdr3_aa: CAWRKGQGYGYTF
d_call: NA; j_call: TRBJ1-2; v_call: TRBV6-6; clone_size: NA; cdr3_nt: TGTGCCAGCAGTCCGGGCCGGGGCTATGGCTACACCTTC; cdr3_aa: CASSPGRGYGYTF
d_call: NA; j_call: TRBJ1-1; v_call: TRBV29-1; clone_size: few; cdr3_nt: TGCAGCGTCCGTAACCGATTTCGCAGGGCTGGTACCACTGAAGCTTTCTTT; cdr3_aa: CSVRNRFRRAGTTEAFF
d_call: NA; j_call: TRBJ2-2; v_call: TRBV30; clone_size: NA; cdr3_nt: TGTGCCTGGAGTATCCCGGGCGGTCCGGTGTTTTTT; cdr3_aa: CAWSIPGGPVFF
d_call: NA; j_call: TRBJ2-7; v_call: TRBV11-2; clone_size: NA; cdr3_nt: TGTGCCAGCAGCTTAGAGGTCTTGGGGAAAGAGCAGTACTTC; cdr3_aa: CASSLEVLGKEQYF
d_call: NA; j_call: TRBJ2-3; v_call: TRBV29-1; clone_size: NA; cdr3_nt: TGCAGCGTTGAAGGGCGACGGCAGAGGGATACGCAGTATTTT; cdr3_aa: CSVEGRRQRDTQYF
d_call: TRBD1; j_call: TRBJ1-2; v_call: TRBV15; clone_size: many; cdr3_nt: TGTGCCACCAGCAGGACACCCCGGGACAGCTATGGCTACACCTTC; cdr3_aa: CATSRTPRDSYGYTF
d_call: NA; j_call: TRBJ1-2; v_call: TRBV6-5; clone_size: few; cdr3_nt: TGTGCCAGCAGGACAGGTTCACGAGCTAACTATGGCTACACCTTC; cdr3_aa: CASRTGSRANYGYTF